Described below is a single TCR beta chain sequence and its context. V lost 0 bases and J lost 0, with 0 bases in between. Germline CDR1 reads MNHNS; CDR2 reads SASEGT. The CDR3 is 13 residues long. Some clones are missing from TCRdb's copy, which holds only in-frame ones; the method was immunoSEQ multiplex PCR. The sample has some 79,000 clones, 93% seen once. This sample stems from a study of control samples from healthy donors and cancer patients. V gene TRBV6-1 combines with J gene TRBJ1-3; no clear D gene. Sequenced sample: PBMCs. The receptor's source is a woman aged 40 to 50 with lung cancer. CDR3 nucleotides: TGTGCCAGCAGTGAAGCCTCTGGAAACACCATATATTTT. Translated, it gives CASSEASGNTIYF.